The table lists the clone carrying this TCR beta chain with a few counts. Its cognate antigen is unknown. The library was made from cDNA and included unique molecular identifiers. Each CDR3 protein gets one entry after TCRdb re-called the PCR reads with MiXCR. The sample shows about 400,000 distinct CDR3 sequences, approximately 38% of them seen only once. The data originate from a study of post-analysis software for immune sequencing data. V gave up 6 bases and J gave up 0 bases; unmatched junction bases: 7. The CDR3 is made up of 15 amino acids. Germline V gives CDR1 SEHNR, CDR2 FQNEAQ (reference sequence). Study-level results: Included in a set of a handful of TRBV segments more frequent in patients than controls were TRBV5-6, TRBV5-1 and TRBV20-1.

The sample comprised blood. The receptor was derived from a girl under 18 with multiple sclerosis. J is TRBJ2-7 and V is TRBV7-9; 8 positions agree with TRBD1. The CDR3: CASSRGTGDSYEQYF. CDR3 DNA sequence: TGTGCCAGCAGTAGGGGGACAGGTGACTCCTACGAGCAGTACTTC.